The clone carrying this T cell receptor beta chain showed up just once. The sample comes from a study of blood T cell repertoires in COVID-19. For recovered donors of Cohort 3, there were two negative PCRs, clearance, or symptom resolution. TCRdb's table, derived via immunoSEQ multiplex PCR, lists solely in-frame clones and lacks some. The table shows over 100,000 clones, with less than 90% occurring only once. This CDR3 is 17 amino acids long. J gave up 8 bases and V 5 bases, and 15 bases lay outside the gene matches. Germline V gene sequence: CDR1 MGHDK, CDR2 SYGVNS. Sequenced input: PBMCs or T cells enriched from blood (not recorded which). This TCR was recovered from a woman aged 25 to 39 who had recovered from COVID-19. This sequence joins TRBV25-1 and TRBJ1-4, with 9 bases lining up with TRBD1. CDR3 nucleotides: TGTGCCAGCAGTCCCCCAGGGGGACAGGGACGAGGGGAAAAACTGTTTTTT. Protein sequence: CASSPPGGQGRGEKLFF.